This TCR beta chain was recovered during a study of T-cell memory formation after mild COVID-19. In the study overall: TCR clusters were mostly confined to one donor each. Whole-study findings and limits: Pre-infection memory held some responding clones, suggesting pre-existing cross-reactive T cells responded. The SARS-CoV-2 specificity of second-wave clones reaching peak at day 37 remained unverified.

This clonotype came up a few times. Its cognate antigen is unknown. CDR1 is MNHNY, CDR2 SVGAGI, per germline (reference sequence). Trimming at V came to 6 bases and at J to 9 bases, leaving 9 bases not matched to a gene. This CDR3 is built from 15 residues. Amplification by 5'RACE using constant-segment primers produced TCR alpha and TCR beta cDNA libraries that carried sample barcodes and UMIs. TCRdb reanalysed the 5' RACE reads using MiXCR and keeps one entry per CDR3 protein. The table records approximately 390,000 distinct CDR3 sequences, approximately 15% of them present only once. This receptor was obtained from a man aged 18-30 years who had mild COVID-19 (a few samples of this study predate the infection). Cell type and time point are not known. The chain employs TRBV6-6 and TRBJ2-1, with 12 bases that match TRBD1. The sample comprised PBMCs or a T cell subset sorted from them (not recorded which). CDR3: CASRDWGQGAVEQFF. The CDR3 DNA sequence: TGTGCCAGCAGGGACTGGGGACAGGGGGCGGTTGAGCAGTTCTTC.